This T cell receptor beta chain originates from a study of cytomegalovirus exposure and HLA in healthy donors. Overall study: The roughly 120 validation repertoires, a later analysis reported, used the same platform as the approximately 670 repertoires from the first cohort. Findings of the study overall: The finding came from a later analysis; first-cohort TCR clusters tended to co-occur in the 95 to 150 validation repertoires.

About this clone: What it recognizes is unknown.

Profiled with immunoSEQ multiplex PCR; TCRdb holds only in-frame clones, not every one. Of more than 200,000 clones listed, 90% were seen once; the top ten hold around 3.1%. The germline V gene has CDR1 MNHEY and CDR2 SVGAGI. The CDR3 runs 16 residues. V lost 1 base to trimming and J lost 4 bases, with 16 bases between them. The specimen sequenced was PBMCs. V and J are TRBV6-5 and TRBJ1-1, with D perhaps TRBD1 (6 bases). This sequence was found in a woman in her thirties in good health and CMV-seronegative. CDR3 loop: CASSYLITGMATEAFF. The CDR3 DNA reads as TGTGCCAGCAGTTACTTGATTACAGGGATGGCCACTGAAGCTTTCTTT.